The sample holds one count of the clone carrying this TCR beta chain. This entry belongs to a study of blood T cell repertoires in COVID-19. About the study: Samples representing acute and convalescent COVID-19 were sourced from the United States, Italy and Spain. PBMCs, B-cell-depleted T cells, or T cells were the source of the cDNA or gDNA that made up the material.

In the original processing: Estimates of nucleated cell counts were drawn from the amplification of reference gene primers. Sequencing used immunoSEQ multiplex PCR; TCRdb keeps in-frame clones, though not all of them. The V and J calls and the clone size are those of that table, but D and trimming were determined from the DNA. The sample holds about 260,000 clones, roughly 88% seen once. The receptor was derived from a human donor in a cohort sampled during active COVID-19. The specimen was peripheral blood.

The CDR3 DNA reads TGTGCCAGCAGTCTTTATAACTATGGCTACACCTTC. It codes for CASSLYNYGYTF. The genes are TRBV28 and TRBJ1-2; D is unresolved. CDR1 and CDR2 (germline): MDHEN, SYDVKM. Deletions cut 5 bases from V and 1 base from J, with 5 bases between. The CDR3 covers 12 residues.